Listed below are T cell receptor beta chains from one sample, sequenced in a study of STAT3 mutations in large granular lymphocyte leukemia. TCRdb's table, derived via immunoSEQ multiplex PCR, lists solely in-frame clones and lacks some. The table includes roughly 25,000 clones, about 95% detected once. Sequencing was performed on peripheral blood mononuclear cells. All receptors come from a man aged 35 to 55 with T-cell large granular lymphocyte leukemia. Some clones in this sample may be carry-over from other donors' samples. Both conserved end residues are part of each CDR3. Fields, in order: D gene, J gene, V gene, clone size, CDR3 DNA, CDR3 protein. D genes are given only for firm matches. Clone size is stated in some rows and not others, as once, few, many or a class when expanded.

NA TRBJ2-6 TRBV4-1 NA TGCGCCAGCAGCCAAGAAGGGGGGCAGGATCTCTTATCTGGGGCCAACGTCCTGACTTTC CASSQEGGQDLLSGANVLTF
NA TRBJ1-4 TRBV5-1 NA TGCGCCAGCAGCTTGCAGGGGACAACTAATGAAAAACTGTTTTTT CASSLQGTTNEKLFF
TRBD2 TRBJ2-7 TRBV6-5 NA TGTGCCAGCAGTTACCCGGGGGGGAGGGGCTACGAGCAGTACTTC CASSYPGGRGYEQYF
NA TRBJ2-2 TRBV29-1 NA TGCAGCGTTGAACACATCACCACCGGGGAGCTGTTTTTT CSVEHITTGELFF
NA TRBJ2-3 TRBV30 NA TGTGCCTGGAGTGTACAAGCTAGCACAGATACGCAGTATTTT CAWSVQASTDTQYF
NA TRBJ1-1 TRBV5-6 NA TGTGCCAGCAGCTTGTCAACTGAAGCTTTCTTT CASSLSTEAFF
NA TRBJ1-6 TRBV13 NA TGTGCCAGCAGCTCAACCGGGACTCAGAATAATTCACCCCTCCACTTT CASSSTGTQNNSPLHF
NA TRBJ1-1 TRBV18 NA TGTGCCAGCTCACACGACAGCAACACTGAAGCTTTCTTT CASSHDSNTEAFF
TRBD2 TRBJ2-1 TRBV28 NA TGTGCCAGCAGCCCGTCTAGCGGGGGAGGGTCCAATGAGCAGTTCTTC CASSPSSGGGSNEQFF
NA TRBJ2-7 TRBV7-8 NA TGTGCCAGCAGCTTAGATATCAGGGGAGGGGGTGAGCAGTACTTC CASSLDIRGGGEQYF
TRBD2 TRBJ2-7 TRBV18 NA TGTGCCAGCTCACCAAGACGGGGGGGAGAGCAGTACTTC CASSPRRGGEQYF
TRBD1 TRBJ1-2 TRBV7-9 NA TGTGCCAGCAGCTTAGCGGACAGGGCTTCGGGAGGCTACACCTTC CASSLADRASGGYTF
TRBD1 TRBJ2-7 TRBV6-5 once TGTGCCAGCAGCCCCCGGGACAGCTCCTACGAGCAGTACTTC CASSPRDSSYEQYF
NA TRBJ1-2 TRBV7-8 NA TGTGCCAGCAGCTTAGAAGGTTCAGCTTCAAGCAACTATGGCTACACCTTC CASSLEGSASSNYGYTF
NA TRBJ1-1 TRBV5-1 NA TGCGCCAGCACCTTGAGGCAGGGGCGGGCTGAAGCTTTCTTT CASTLRQGRAEAFF
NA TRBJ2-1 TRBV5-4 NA TGTGCCAGCAGAGGAACAGGGCTTTCCCCGTTCTTC CASRGTGLSPFF
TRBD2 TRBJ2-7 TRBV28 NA TGTGCCAGCAGTTTTCTAGCGGGGGACGAGCAGTACTTC CASSFLAGDEQYF
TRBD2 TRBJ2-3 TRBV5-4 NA TGTGCCAGCAGCAGGCAATCCGGGACTAGCGGTTATACAGATACGCAGTATTTT CASSRQSGTSGYTDTQYF
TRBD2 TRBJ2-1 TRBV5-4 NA TGTGCCAGCAGCCCGGGGGGGCCGAATTACAATGAGCAGTTCTTC CASSPGGPNYNEQFF
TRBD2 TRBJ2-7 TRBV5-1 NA TGCGCCAGCAGCTTCAATAGGGGAGGGGACGAGCAGTACTTC CASSFNRGGDEQYF
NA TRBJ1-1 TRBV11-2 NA TGTGCCAGCACGTTGAACACTGAAGCTTTCTTT CASTLNTEAFF
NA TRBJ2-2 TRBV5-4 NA TGTGCCAGCAGCCCCGCCGGGAGGGGGCGAGACACCGGGGAGCTGTTTTTT CASSPAGRGRDTGELFF
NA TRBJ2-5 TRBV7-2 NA TGTGCCAGCAGCTTAGGGACAGAAGAGACCCAGTACTTC CASSLGTEETQYF
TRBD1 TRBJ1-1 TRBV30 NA TGTGCCACTCAGACAGGGAAGAACACTGAAGCTTTCTTT CATQTGKNTEAFF
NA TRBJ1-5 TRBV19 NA TGTGCCAGTAGTCGACAGTCTTATAGCAATCAGCCCCAGCATTTT CASSRQSYSNQPQHF
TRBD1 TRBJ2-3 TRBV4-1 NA TGCGCCAGCAGCCAAGATACCCACAGGGGGGGCACAGATACGCAGTATTTT CASSQDTHRGGTDTQYF
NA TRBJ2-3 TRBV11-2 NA TGTGCCAGCAGCTTTGGCACAGATACGCAGTATTTT CASSFGTDTQYF
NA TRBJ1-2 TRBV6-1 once TGTGCCAGCAGTGAGCCAGAGAACTATGGCTACACCTTC CASSEPENYGYTF
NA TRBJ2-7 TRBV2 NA TGTGCCAGCAATAGGGATCGGTACGAGCAGTACTTC CASNRDRYEQYF
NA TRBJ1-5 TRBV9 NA TGTGCCAGCAGCGCGCAGGGAAATAGCAATCAGCCCCAGCATTTT CASSAQGNSNQPQHF
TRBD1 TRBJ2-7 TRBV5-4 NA TGTGCCAGCAGCTCTTCAGGGGGTAGCGTCGACGAGCAGTACTTC CASSSSGGSVDEQYF
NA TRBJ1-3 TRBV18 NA TGTGCCAGCTCACATACCCTGCCGGGACCTAATTTAGGAAACACCATATATTTT CASSHTLPGPNLGNTIYF
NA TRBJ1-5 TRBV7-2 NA TGTGCCAGCAGCATAGAAGGGAATCAGCCCCAGCATTTT CASSIEGNQPQHF
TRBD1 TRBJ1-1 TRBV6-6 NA TGTGCCAGCAGCCCCTCGACAGGGGGAGGCACTGAAGCTTTCTTT CASSPSTGGGTEAFF
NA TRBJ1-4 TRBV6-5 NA TGTGCCAGCAGGGACGGACGTAATGAAAAACTGTTTTTT CASRDGRNEKLFF
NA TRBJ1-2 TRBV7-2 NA TGTGCCAGCAGCTCCGGGACGGAGGGTGTTGGCTACACCTTC CASSSGTEGVGYTF
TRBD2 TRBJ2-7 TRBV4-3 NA TGCGCCAGCAGCCAAGGGTGGGGGACTAGCGACGAGCAGTACTTC CASSQGWGTSDEQYF
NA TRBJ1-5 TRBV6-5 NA TGTGCCAGCAGTCCTACAGGGAGGAGCAATCAGCCCCAGCATTTT CASSPTGRSNQPQHF
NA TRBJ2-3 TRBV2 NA TGTGCCAGCAGTGAAGCGCTGTTACAGAGTCTTAGCACAGATACGCAGTATTTT CASSEALLQSLSTDTQYF
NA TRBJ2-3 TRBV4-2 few TGTGCCAGCAGCCAAGATCGCATTAGCAGCGATACGCAGTATTTT CASSQDRISSDTQYF
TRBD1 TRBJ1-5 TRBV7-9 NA TGTGCCAGCAGCTACAGGGGGCATAGCAATCAGCCCCAGCATTTT CASSYRGHSNQPQHF